The next 20 T cell receptor beta chains were all read from a single sample in a study of beta chain features in type 1 diabetes. Expressed TCRB transcripts got sequenced, as all isolated RNA was reverse transcribed. Some clones are missing from TCRdb's copy, which holds only in-frame ones; the method was immunoSEQ multiplex PCR. The sample shows around 40,000 clones, about two thirds of them seen only once. The sample comprised Tregs from blood. The receptors here all came from a woman in her 30s in good health.

This clone was seen more than once but under ten times. V is TRBV19 and J is TRBJ2-7, with 13 bases matching TRBD2. V lost 4 bases and J lost 2; bases outside the gene matches: 8. The germline V gene encodes CDR1 LNHDA and CDR2 SQIVND (reference sequence). The CDR3 length is 17 residues. CDR3 nucleotide sequence: TGTGCCAGTAGTACGAGGACTAGCGGGAGTGAGGCCTACGAGCAGTACTTC. Amino acids: CASSTRTSGSEAYEQYF.

This clone turned up a few times. The chain links TRBV7-6 to TRBJ2-2, with TRBD2 matching over 7 bases. Germline V gene lookup returns CDR1 SGHVS and CDR2 FNYEAQ. There are 17 residues in the CDR3. V dropped 5 bases and J dropped 9; count of bases not matched to a gene: 18. As DNA, the CDR3 is TGTGCCAGCAGCCGTAGACTGGCGAGCGGGACCCCCCGGGAGCTGTTTTTT. Its protein is CASSRRLASGTPRELFF.

As for this clone: One end of the junction varies from germline; a read error may be responsible. Additional DNA sequences in this sample encode the identical CDR3. This chain joins TRBV2 and TRBJ2-7; 12 bases are shared with TRBD2. The CDR3 length is 13 residues. Germline V lookup: CDR1 SNHLY, CDR2 FYNNEI. The CDR3 coding sequence is TGTGCCAGCAAGGAGACTAGCGGGAGCCGATGTGGTTTC. Protein sequence: CASKETSGSRCGF.

The chain uses TRBV5-4 and TRBJ2-7; D is possibly TRBD2 (5 bases). The V end was cut by 4 bases, the J end by 2 bases, with 10 bases between. Per germline, CDR1 SGHNT and CDR2 YYREEE (reference sequence). The CDR3 has 13 residues. The CDR3 coding sequence is TGTGCCAGCAGCCCGGACTGGACCTACGAGCAGTACTTC. Encoded protein: CASSPDWTYEQYF.

The V call is TRBV7-2, the J call TRBJ2-5; TRBD2 matches 13 bases. The CDR3 is 15 residues long. Trimming removed 7 bases from V and 5 bases from J; junction bases left unmatched: 7. From germline, CDR1 is SGHTA and CDR2 FQGNSA. For the CDR3, the DNA is TGTGCCAGCAAACTAGCGGGAGGGCAGGGGGAGACCCAGTACTTC. Amino acids: CASKLAGGQGETQYF.

This clone was recorded a few times. The chain recombines TRBV19 with TRBJ1-1, with D possibly TRBD1 on 6 matching bases. The V end was cut by 3 bases, the J end by 5 bases, with 16 bases between. Germline V gene sequence: CDR1 LNHDA, CDR2 SQIVND (reference sequence). The length of the CDR3 is 15 residues. As DNA, the CDR3 is TGTGCCAGTAGTATCCGGACAGCGAGAAGGACTGAAGCTTTCTTT. Translating it yields CASSIRTARRTEAFF.

This clone was detected only a few times. The V gene is TRBV5-4, the J gene TRBJ2-5, with TRBD2 as a possible D gene (8 bases). Trimming took off 5 bases at V and 5 bases at J, with 22 bases between the two ends. CDR1 and CDR2 from the germline V gene are SGHNT and YYREEE (reference sequence). The CDR3 has 16 amino acids. DNA for the CDR3: TGTGCCAGCAGGGTGTTCGGGAGGGGGCGTGGGGAGACCCAGTACTTC. Translated: CASRVFGRGRGETQYF.

This rearrangement joins TRBV27 to TRBJ1-5, with a tentative D call TRBD1 (5 bases). The CDR3 has 15 amino acids. V lost 4 bases, J lost 4 bases, and 14 bases lay in between. Per germline, CDR1 MNHEY and CDR2 SMNVEV (reference sequence). The CDR3 here is CASSYNRRSNQPQHF. CDR3 DNA: TGTGCCAGCAGTTACAACAGGCGCTCAAATCAGCCCCAGCATTTT.

The chain employs TRBV6-6 and TRBJ1-6; unclear D gene. With 6 bases removed from V and 5 bases from J, the gap between germline ends came to 11 bases. The CDR3 has 14 residues. The germline gives CDR1 MNHNY, CDR2 SVGAGI (reference sequence). The CDR3 DNA follows: TGTGCCAGCAGCTCTCGTGAGAATAATTCACCCCTCCACTTT. This encodes CASSSRENNSPLHF.

The rearrangement links TRBV7-8 to TRBJ2-7; TRBD1 aligns across 12 bases. The CDR3 extends over 17 amino acids. Looked up from germline, CDR1 is SGHVS and CDR2 is FQNEAQ. Trimming took 5 bases from V and 4 from J; bases not matched to a gene: 12. The DNA for the CDR3 is TGTGCCAGCAGCCGAAACGCCGGGACAGGGGGCCCGTACGAGCAGTACTTC. It yields the protein CASSRNAGTGGPYEQYF.

This clone appeared a few times. The chain recombines TRBV27 with TRBJ2-6, with unresolved D. The CDR3 extends over 15 amino acids. Deletions cut 2 bases from V and 2 bases from J, with 7 bases between. Germline V CDR1 and CDR2: MNHEY, SMNVEV (reference sequence). This chain's CDR3 is CASSLGLPGANVLTF. The CDR3 region has the DNA TGTGCCAGCAGTTTAGGGCTACCTGGGGCCAACGTCCTGACTTTC. Together with reference TRBV27 and TRBJ2-6, the CDR3 gives the full variable domain: EAQVTQNPRYLITVTGKKLTVTCSQNMNHEYMSWYRQDPGLGLRQIYYSMNVEVTDKGDVPEGYKVSRKEKRNFPLILESPSPNQTSLYFCASSLGLPGANVLTFGAGSRLTVL.

The chain links TRBV15 to TRBJ2-1; the D gene is possibly TRBD1 (5 bases). CDR3 size: 18 residues. V shed 0 bases and J shed 9 bases, with 24 bases lying between them. Germline V gene data show CDR1 as LNHNV and CDR2 as YYDKDF (reference sequence). CDR3 amino acids: CATSRDLSFGQISSEQFF. The DNA of the CDR3 is TGTGCCACCAGCAGAGATTTGTCTTTCGGACAAATCTCATCTGAGCAGTTCTTC.

The V call is TRBV13, the J call TRBJ2-3; the match to TRBD2 covers 12 bases. Germline V gene sequence: CDR1 PRHDT, CDR2 FYEKMQ (reference sequence). This CDR3 spans 16 amino acids. The V and J ends lost 5 bases and 0 bases, in that order; junction bases with no gene match: 3. Here the CDR3 reads CASSRTSGTSTDTQYF. CDR3 DNA sequence: TGTGCCAGCAGCCGGACTAGCGGGACTAGCACAGATACGCAGTATTTT.

The chain combines TRBV4-3 with TRBJ2-1; 7 positions agree with TRBD2. The V gene's germline CDR1 is LGHNA and CDR2 YSLEER. CDR3 length equals 12 residues. Trimming removed 5 bases from V and 9 bases from J; junction bases left unmatched: 4. DNA of the CDR3: TGCGCCAGCAGCTCATCGGGGGGTGAGCAGTTCTTC. It translates to CASSSSGGEQFF.

This chain connects TRBV7-9 to TRBJ2-4; no reliable D call. CDR3 length: 13 amino acids. V was trimmed by 4 bases and J by 9 bases, leaving 13 bases between them. Germline values: CDR1 SEHNR, CDR2 FQNEAQ (reference sequence). Here the CDR3 reads CASSSMERPIQYF. For the CDR3, the DNA is TGTGCCAGCAGCTCCATGGAGCGTCCCATTCAGTACTTC.

The chain couples TRBV7-2 to TRBJ2-1; the match to TRBD2 covers 8 bases. This CDR3 comprises 17 residues. V lost 2 bases and J lost 4; bases outside the gene matches: 10. Germline CDR1 SGHTA, CDR2 FQGNSA. This CDR3 is CASSLHSGTRGYNEQFF. CDR3 sequence (DNA): TGTGCCAGCAGCTTACATTCCGGGACTAGGGGTTACAATGAGCAGTTCTTC.

The chain has TRBV28 and TRBJ2-7; 8 nucleotides agree with TRBD1. The CDR3 has 14 amino acids. Germline V gives CDR1 MDHEN, CDR2 SYDVKM. The J segment lost 7 bases and the V segment lost 3 bases, leaving 8 bases of the junction unmatched. The CDR3 loop is CASSFAQGAGEQYF. In DNA form, the CDR3 reads TGTGCCAGCAGTTTTGCGCAGGGGGCAGGGGAGCAGTACTTC.

The rearrangement links TRBV21-1 to TRBJ2-1; TRBD2 is the table's D call, not checked against the DNA. TRBV21-1 represents a pseudogene. This CDR3 spans 15 amino acids. CDR3 DNA: TGTGCCAGCAGCTCTAGCGGGAAGGCCTACAATGAGCAGTTCTTC. Its translation: CASSSSGKAYNEQFF.

The rearrangement links TRBV7-9 to TRBJ1-2; D uncertain. This CDR3 region has 10 residues. The ends were cut back, 8 bases at V and 4 bases at J, with 5 bases in the middle. CDR1 is SEHNR, CDR2 FQNEAQ, per germline (reference sequence). The chain's CDR3 is CASGRYGYTF. The CDR3 DNA sequence: TGTGCCAGCGGCCGCTATGGCTACACCTTC.

There are a few counts of this clone. The V and J genes are TRBV7-9 and TRBJ1-2, with D uncertain. The CDR3 contains 12 residues. The ends were cut back, 5 bases at V and 8 bases at J, with 12 bases in the middle. Germline CDR1 is SEHNR and CDR2 is FQNEAQ (reference sequence). As DNA, the CDR3 is TGTGCCAGCAGCCGAGACACAGCCGGCTACACCTTC. Translated: CASSRDTAGYTF.